This TCR beta chain was recovered during a study of early T cells in non-severe SARS-CoV-2 infection (dated by TCRdb to the early 2020s). The study in broad terms: Because TCR sequencing was done on bulk RNA from unsorted whole blood, the alpha and beta chains could not be paired.

This was a case-control study nested in a cohort of healthcare workers in London, UK, who had nasopharyngeal swab PCR tests and blood samples taken every week. Healthcare workers were recruited between 23 and 31 March 2020, during the week of the UK lockdown, and were followed weekly for up to about 15 weeks. General conclusions and limits of the study: VDJdb matching was skewed toward anti-spike CD8 responses, so virus-specific expansions were likely underestimated and private and CD4 specificities were missed.

This clonotype was counted many times. Its target antigen remains unknown. No qualities accompany the bases; no much larger clone lies one base away. Library preparation was by 5' RACE. Sequencing took place on a NextSeq 500. To correct for sequencing error and PCR bias, the TCR library protocol tagged individual cDNA molecules with unique molecular identifiers. Sequencing covered both TCR alpha and beta chains, and within each sample the abundances of alpha and beta sequences were tightly co-correlated. The authors processed their data as follows. Decombinator V4 was used to perform V gene, J gene and CDR3 annotation of TCR sequences. Expanded TCRs were defined as changing significantly between any two time points under a Poisson model with p below 0.0001. TCR abundances were normalised to the total number of TCRs sequenced per sample and expressed as counts per million. VDJdb, accessed 1 November 2021, was searched for CMV, EBV and SARS-CoV-2 annotated TCRs, with TCRs annotated for multiple antigens excluded. The public reads were reprocessed in TCRdb via fastp at Q25 and MiXCR, keeping in-frame beta chains. Under each unique CDR3 protein, matching rows form one entry showing the most common genes and DNA. V and J calls and clone size were set by TCRdb, not the authors. For this sample the table gives tens of thousands of distinct CDR3 sequences, of which 10% to 15% were detected only once. About 4.7% of the sample lies in the top ten.

The specimen was whole blood. The source of this sequence is an adult who was a healthcare worker with PCR-confirmed SARS-CoV-2 infection or an uninfected control (not recorded which).

In nucleotides, the sequence is TGTGCCACCAGCAGGGACAGGGCAGAGACCCAGTACTTC. Its coded protein is CATSRDRAETQYF. The sequence links TRBV15 to TRBJ2-5; a stretch of 8 junction bases matches TRBD1. V and J are trimmed by 3 bases and 4 bases, and the gene matches miss 1 base of the junction. Spanning cysteine to phenylalanine, the CDR3 consists of 13 amino acids. CDR3 DNA only is kept here, 39 bases in frame from base 1. Reading the germline V gene (reference sequence) gives CDR1 LNHNV and CDR2 YYDKDF.